These 2 T cell receptor beta chains share one sample of origin, sequenced in a study of T cell responses to AZD1222 COVID-19 vaccine. The assay was immunoSEQ multiplex PCR, and TCRdb's table has in-frame clones only and misses some. Of 95,000 to 150,000 clones in the sample, about 88% were seen once. The sample consisted of peripheral blood, taken on day 0 of AZD1222 vaccination. Receptors were obtained from an adult in good health.

The rearrangement joins TRBV5-1 to TRBJ1-3; D gene unclear. The CDR3 is 16 amino acids. Trimming left V 2 bases short and J 1 base short, with 13 bases between. Germline V gene lookup returns CDR1 SGHRS and CDR2 YFSETQ. This CDR3 reads CASSFQPFRSGNTIYF. As DNA, the CDR3 is TGCGCCAGCAGCTTTCAGCCGTTCCGATCTGGAAACACCATATATTTT. The full variable domain, in which reference TRBV5-1 and TRBJ1-3 provide the parts outside the CDR3, is KAGVTQTPRYLIKTRGQQVTLSCSPISGHRSVSWYQQTPGQGLQFLFEYFSETQRNKGNFPGRFSGRQFSNSRSEMNVSTLELGDSALYLCASSFQPFRSGNTIYFGEGSWLTVV.

The genes are TRBV18 and TRBJ2-3, with 9 bases lining up with TRBD2. With V trimmed by 2 bases and J by 6 bases, 6 bases remained unmatched. Germline CDR1 reads KGHSH; CDR2 reads LQKENI. This CDR3 is built from 15 residues. CDR3 protein: CASSPSAGGIDTQYF. CDR3 nucleotide sequence: TGTGCCAGCTCACCATCGGCGGGGGGGATTGATACGCAGTATTTT.